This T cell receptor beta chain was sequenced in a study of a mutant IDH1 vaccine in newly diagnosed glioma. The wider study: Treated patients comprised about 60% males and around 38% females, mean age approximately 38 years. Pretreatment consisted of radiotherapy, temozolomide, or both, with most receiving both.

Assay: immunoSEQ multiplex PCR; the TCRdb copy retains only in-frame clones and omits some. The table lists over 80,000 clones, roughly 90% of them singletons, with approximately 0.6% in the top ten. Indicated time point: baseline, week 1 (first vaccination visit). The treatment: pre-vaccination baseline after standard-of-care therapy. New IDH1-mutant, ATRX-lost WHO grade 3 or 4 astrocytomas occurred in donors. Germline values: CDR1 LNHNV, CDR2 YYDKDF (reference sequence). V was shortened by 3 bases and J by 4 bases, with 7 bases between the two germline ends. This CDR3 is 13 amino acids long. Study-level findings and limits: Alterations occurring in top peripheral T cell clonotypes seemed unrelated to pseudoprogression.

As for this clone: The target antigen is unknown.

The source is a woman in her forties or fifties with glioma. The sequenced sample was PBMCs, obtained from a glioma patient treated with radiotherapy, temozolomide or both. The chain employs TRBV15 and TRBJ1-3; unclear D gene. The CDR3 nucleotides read TGTGCCACCAGCAGCCGATCGGGAAACACCATATATTTT. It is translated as CATSSRSGNTIYF.